The sequence of this T cell receptor beta chain was determined in a study of OX40 agonist ivuxolimab in advanced cancers. The method was immunoSEQ multiplex PCR; TCRdb's version includes in-frame clones alone and lacks a portion of them. The sample includes tens of thousands of clones, 91% of them seen just once. This CDR3 contains 19 residues. Trimming took 0 bases from V and 0 from J, leaving 15 bases between them. The germline V gene encodes CDR1 LGHNA and CDR2 YNFKEQ. The clonotype was recovered from an adult with an advanced solid tumor such as melanoma, head and neck, liver or kidney cancer. The chain has TRBV4-2 and TRBJ2-6, with D maybe TRBD2 (5 bases). The material was CD4+ or CD8+ T cells sorted from blood, obtained in a trial of the OX40 agonist ivuxolimab. CDR3 residues: CASSQEAQRKSSGANVLTF. The CDR3, as DNA: TGTGCCAGCAGCCAAGAGGCGCAGCGGAAAAGCTCTGGGGCCAACGTCCTGACTTTC.